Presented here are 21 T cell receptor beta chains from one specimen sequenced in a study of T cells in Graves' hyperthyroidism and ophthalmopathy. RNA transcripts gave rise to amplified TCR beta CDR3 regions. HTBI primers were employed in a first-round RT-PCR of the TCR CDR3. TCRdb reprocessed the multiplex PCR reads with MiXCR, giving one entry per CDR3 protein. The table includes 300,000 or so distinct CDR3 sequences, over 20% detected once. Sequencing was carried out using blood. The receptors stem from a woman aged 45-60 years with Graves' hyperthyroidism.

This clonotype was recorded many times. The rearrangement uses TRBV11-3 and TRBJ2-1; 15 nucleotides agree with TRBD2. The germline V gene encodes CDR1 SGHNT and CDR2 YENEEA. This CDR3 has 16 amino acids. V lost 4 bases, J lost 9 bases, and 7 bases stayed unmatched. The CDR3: CASSSGLAGGFLEQFF. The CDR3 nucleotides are TGTGCCAGCAGCTCGGGACTAGCGGGAGGTTTTCTTGAGCAGTTCTTC.

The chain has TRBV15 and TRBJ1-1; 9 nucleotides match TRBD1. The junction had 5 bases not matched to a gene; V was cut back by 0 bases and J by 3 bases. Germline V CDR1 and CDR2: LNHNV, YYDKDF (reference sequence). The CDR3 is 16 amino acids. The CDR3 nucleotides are TGTGCCACCAGCAGAGAGGGACAGGGTGGGTACACTGAAGCTTTCTTT. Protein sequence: CATSREGQGGYTEAFF.

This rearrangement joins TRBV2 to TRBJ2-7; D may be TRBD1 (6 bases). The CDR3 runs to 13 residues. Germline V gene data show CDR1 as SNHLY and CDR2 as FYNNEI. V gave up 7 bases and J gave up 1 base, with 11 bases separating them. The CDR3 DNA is TGTGCCAGCAAGGTAACAGGGTCCTACGAGCAGTACTTC. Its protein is CASKVTGSYEQYF.

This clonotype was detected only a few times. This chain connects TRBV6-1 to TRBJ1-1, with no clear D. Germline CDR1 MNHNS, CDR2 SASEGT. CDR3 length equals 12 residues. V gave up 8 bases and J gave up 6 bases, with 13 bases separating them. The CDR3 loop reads CASQVLGSEAFF. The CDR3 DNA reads TGTGCCAGCCAGGTCCTCGGGTCTGAAGCTTTCTTT.

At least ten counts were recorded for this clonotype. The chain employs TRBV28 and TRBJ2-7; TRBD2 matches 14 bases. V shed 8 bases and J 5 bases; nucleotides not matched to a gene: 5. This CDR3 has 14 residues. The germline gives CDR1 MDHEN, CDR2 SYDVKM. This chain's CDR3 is CASEQGLAGDEQYF. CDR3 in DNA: TGTGCCAGCGAACAGGGACTAGCGGGAGACGAGCAGTACTTC. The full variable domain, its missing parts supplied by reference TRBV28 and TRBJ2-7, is DVKVTQSSRYLVKRTGEKVFLECVQDMDHENMFWYRQDPGLGLRLIYFSYDVKMKEKGDIPEGYSVSREKKERFSLILESASTNQTSMYLCASEQGLAGDEQYFGPGTRLTVT.

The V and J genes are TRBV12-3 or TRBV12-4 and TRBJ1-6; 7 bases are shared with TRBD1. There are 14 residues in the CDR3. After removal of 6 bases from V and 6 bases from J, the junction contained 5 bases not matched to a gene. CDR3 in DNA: TGTGCCAGCAGCTGGGACAGCATTAATTCACCCCTCCACTTT. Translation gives CASSWDSINSPLHF.

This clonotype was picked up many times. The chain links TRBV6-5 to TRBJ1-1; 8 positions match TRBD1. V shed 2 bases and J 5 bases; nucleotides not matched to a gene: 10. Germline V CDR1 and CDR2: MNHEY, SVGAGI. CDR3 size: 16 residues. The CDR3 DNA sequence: TGTGCCAGCAGTTACCGTCCCGGACAGGGAGGGACTGAAGCTTTCTTT. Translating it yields CASSYRPGQGGTEAFF.

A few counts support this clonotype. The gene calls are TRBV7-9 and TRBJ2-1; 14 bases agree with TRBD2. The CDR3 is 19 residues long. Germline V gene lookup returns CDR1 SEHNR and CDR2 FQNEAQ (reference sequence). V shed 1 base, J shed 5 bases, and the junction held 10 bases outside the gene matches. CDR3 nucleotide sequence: TGTGCCAGCAGCTTAGTATTGGGGACTAGCGGGAGTGAAAACAATGAGCAGTTCTTC. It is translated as CASSLVLGTSGSENNEQFF. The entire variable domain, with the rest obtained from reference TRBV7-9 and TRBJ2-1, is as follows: DTGVSQNPRHKITKRGQNVTFRCDPISEHNRLYWYRQTLGQGPEFLTYFQNEAQLEKSRLLSDRFSAERPKGSFSTLEIQRTEQGDSAMYLCASSLVLGTSGSENNEQFFGPGTRLTVL.

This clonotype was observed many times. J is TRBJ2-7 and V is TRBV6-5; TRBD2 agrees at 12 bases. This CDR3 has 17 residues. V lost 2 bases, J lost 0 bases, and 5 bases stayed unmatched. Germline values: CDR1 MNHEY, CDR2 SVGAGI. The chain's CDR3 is CASSYGLTSGSSYEQYF. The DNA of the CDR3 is TGTGCCAGCAGTTACGGTCTGACTAGCGGGAGCTCCTACGAGCAGTACTTC.

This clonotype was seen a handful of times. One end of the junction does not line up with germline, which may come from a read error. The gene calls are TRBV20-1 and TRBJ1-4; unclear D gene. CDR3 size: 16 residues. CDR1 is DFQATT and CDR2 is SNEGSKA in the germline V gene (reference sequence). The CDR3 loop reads CSARDLRLATNGKLFF. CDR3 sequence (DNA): TGCAGTGCTAGAGACCTCCGCCTTGCAACTAATGGAAAACTGTTTTTT.

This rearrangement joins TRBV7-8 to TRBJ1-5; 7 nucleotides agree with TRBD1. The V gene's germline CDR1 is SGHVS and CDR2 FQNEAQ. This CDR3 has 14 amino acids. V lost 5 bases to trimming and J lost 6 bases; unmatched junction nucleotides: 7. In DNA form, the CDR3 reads TGTGCCAGCAGCCAAGACAGGGTGTCTCAGCCCCAGCATTTT. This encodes CASSQDRVSQPQHF. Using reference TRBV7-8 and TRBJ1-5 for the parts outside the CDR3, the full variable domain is GAGVSQSPRYKVAKRGQDVALRCDPISGHVSLFWYQQALGQGPEFLTYFQNEAQLDKSGLPSDRFFAERPEGSVSTLKIQRTQQEDSAVYLCASSQDRVSQPQHFGDGTRLSIL.

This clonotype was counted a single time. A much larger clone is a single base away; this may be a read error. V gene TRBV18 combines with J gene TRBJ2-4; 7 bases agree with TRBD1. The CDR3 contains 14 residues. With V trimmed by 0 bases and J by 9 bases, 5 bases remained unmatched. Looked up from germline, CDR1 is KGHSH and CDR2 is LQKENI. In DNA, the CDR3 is TGTGCCAGCTCACCACCGACAGGGTTAAGCATTCAGTACTTC. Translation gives CASSPPTGLSIQYF.

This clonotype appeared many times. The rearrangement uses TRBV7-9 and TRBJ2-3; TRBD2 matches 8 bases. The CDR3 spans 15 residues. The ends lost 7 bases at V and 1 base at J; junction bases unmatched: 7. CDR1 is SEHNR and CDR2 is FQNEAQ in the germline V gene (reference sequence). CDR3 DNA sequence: TGTGCCAGCAACCCGGGGGGGGGGGGCACAGATACGCAGTATTTT. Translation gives CASNPGGGGTDTQYF.

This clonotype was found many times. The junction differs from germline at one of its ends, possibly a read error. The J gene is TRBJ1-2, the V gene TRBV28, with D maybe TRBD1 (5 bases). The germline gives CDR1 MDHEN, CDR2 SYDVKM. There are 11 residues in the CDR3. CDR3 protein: CAGRANYGYTF. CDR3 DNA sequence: TGTGCCGGCAGGGCCAACTATGGCTACACCTTC.

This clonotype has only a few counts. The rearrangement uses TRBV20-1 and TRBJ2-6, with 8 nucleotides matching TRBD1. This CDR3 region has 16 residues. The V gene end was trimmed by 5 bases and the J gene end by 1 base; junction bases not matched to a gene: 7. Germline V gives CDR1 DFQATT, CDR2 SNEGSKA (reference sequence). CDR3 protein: CSASTGVGSGANVLTF. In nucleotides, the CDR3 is TGCAGTGCTTCGACAGGGGTAGGGTCTGGGGCCAACGTCCTGACTTTC.

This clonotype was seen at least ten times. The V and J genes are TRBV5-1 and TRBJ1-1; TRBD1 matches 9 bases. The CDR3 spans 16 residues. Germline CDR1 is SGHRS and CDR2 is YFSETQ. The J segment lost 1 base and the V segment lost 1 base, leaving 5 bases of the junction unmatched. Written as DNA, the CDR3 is TGCGCCAGCAGCTTGAACCTGGACAGGGGGAACACTGAAGCTTTCTTT. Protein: CASSLNLDRGNTEAFF.

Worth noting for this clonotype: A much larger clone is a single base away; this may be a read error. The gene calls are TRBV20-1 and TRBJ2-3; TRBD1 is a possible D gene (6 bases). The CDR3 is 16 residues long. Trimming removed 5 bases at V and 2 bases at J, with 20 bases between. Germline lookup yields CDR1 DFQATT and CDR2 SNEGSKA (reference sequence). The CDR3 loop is CSAERKTGGPTDTQYF. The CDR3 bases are TGCAGTGCTGAACGGAAGACAGGAGGTCCCACAGATACGCAGTATTTT.

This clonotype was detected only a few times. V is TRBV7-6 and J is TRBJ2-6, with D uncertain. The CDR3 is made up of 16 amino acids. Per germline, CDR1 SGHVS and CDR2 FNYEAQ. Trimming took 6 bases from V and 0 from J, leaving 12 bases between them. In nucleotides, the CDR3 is TGTGCCAGCAGTGTGGACGCACCCTCTGGGGCCAACGTCCTGACTTTC. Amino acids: CASSVDAPSGANVLTF.

CDR3 in amino acids: CASSMREQETQYF. CDR3 coding DNA: TGTGCCAGTAGTATGAGGGAACAAGAGACCCAGTACTTC. The chain links TRBV19 to TRBJ2-5; D possibly corresponds to TRBD2 (5 bases). Germline V CDR1 and CDR2: LNHDA, SQIVND (reference sequence). With 3 bases removed from V and 2 bases from J, the gap between germline ends came to 7 bases. The CDR3 runs to 13 residues.

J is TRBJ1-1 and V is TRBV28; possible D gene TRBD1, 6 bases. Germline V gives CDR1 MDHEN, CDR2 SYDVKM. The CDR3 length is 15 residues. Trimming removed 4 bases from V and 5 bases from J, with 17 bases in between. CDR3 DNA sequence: TGTGCCAGCAGTTCCCAACAGGGTCTCAAAACTGAAGCTTTCTTT. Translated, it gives CASSSQQGLKTEAFF.

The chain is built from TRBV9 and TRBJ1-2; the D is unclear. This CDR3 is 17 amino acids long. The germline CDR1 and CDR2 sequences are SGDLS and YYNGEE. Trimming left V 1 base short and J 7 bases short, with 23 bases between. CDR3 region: CASSVTGSQGAGFGYTF. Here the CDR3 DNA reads TGTGCCAGCAGCGTAACCGGGTCCCAAGGAGCGGGTTTTGGCTACACCTTC. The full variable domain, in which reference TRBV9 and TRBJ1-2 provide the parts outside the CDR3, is DSGVTQTPKHLITATGQRVTLRCSPRSGDLSVYWYQQSLDQGLQFLIQYYNGEERAKGNILERFSAQQFPDLHSELNLSSLELGDSALYFCASSVTGSQGAGFGYTFGSGTRLTVV.